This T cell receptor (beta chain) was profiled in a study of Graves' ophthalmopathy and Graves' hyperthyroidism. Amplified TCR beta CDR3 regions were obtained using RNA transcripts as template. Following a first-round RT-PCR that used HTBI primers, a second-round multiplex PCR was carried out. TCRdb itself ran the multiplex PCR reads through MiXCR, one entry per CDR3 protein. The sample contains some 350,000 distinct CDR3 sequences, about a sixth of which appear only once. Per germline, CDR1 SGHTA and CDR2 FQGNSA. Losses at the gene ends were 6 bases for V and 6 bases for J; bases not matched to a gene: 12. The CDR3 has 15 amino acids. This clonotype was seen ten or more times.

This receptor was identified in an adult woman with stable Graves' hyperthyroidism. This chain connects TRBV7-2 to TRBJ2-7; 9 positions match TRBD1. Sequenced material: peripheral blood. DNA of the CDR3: TGTGCCAGCAGAGAGACCGGGACAGGGAAAGCCGAGCAGTACTTC. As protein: CASRETGTGKAEQYF.